This TCR beta chain stems from a study of blood T cell repertoires in COVID-19. Turning to the study itself: The United States, Italy and Spain were the sources of the acute and convalescent COVID-19 samples. T cells, B-cell-depleted T cells, or PBMCs provided the cDNA or gDNA that served as material.

Study processing details: Researchers report that nucleated cell counts were estimated from reference gene primer amplification. Produced via immunoSEQ multiplex PCR; TCRdb's table is partial and in-frame only. V and J calls and clone size are those listed in that table; D and trimming were worked out from the DNA. Here the sample spans 280,000 or so clones, approximately 88% being singletons. The germline CDR1 and CDR2 sequences are LNHDA and SQIVND (reference sequence). The V end lost 5 bases, the J end lost 6 bases, and 10 bases lay between the germline ends. The length of the CDR3 is 13 residues.

The genes are TRBV19 and TRBJ2-2; no firm D call. What was sequenced was peripheral blood. This TCR was recovered from a man between 18 and 29 years old with active or convalescent COVID-19. In DNA form, the CDR3 reads TGTGCCAGTAGTGCTTCTGAGGCCGGGGAGCTGTTTTTT. This translates into CASSASEAGELFF.